This entry features one T cell receptor (beta chain) sequence. A junction end diverges from the germline sequence, so it may reflect a read error. Germline lookup yields CDR1 SGDLS and CDR2 YYNGEE. The CDR3 covers 15 residues. Known numbers of the T cell clone KT2 were added to PBMC. Each cDNA got a UMI-containing oligo ligated at its 3' end. The first PCR ran approximately 4 cycles with an equimolar RC1.1 and RC1.2 beta primer mix. Via MiXCR, TCRdb re-called the UMI-ligation and nested PCR reads, giving one row per CDR3 protein. Of over 25,000 distinct CDR3 sequences in the sample, about a tenth were seen once. The data belong to a study of quantifying T cell responses using KT2 cells. Study-wide background: TCR alpha and beta constant-region primers primed reverse transcription of RNA.

The sequenced material came from PBMCs spiked with cells of the T cell clone KT2. The rearrangement joins TRBV9 to TRBJ2-6; D possibly corresponds to TRBD1 (6 bases). The receptor was isolated from a human donor. CDR3: CASGVGGSGANVLTF. The CDR3 DNA sequence: TGTGCCAGCGGCGTAGGGGGCTCTGGGGCCAACGTCCTGACTTTC.